Listed here are 32 T cell receptor beta chains from one sample, sequenced in a study of blood T cell repertoires in COVID-19. The table came from immunoSEQ multiplex PCR; TCRdb's copy has only in-frame clones and leaves some out. The data show around 360,000 clones, 87% seen once. Sequencing used PBMCs or T cells enriched from blood (not recorded which). The receptors here all came from a woman aged 30 to 39 who had recovered from COVID-19.

The gene calls are TRBV6-5 and TRBJ2-3; D is perhaps TRBD1 (6 bases). The germline CDR1 and CDR2 sequences are MNHEY and SVGAGI. This CDR3 is 15 amino acids long. Trimming took off 6 bases at V and 0 bases at J, with 13 bases between the two ends. CDR3 amino acids: CASSKDSLSTDTQYF. The DNA of the CDR3 is TGTGCCAGCAGCAAGGACAGTCTGAGCACAGATACGCAGTATTTT.

The chain employs TRBV14 and TRBJ1-6; D unclear. CDR1 SGHDN and CDR2 FVKESK come from the germline V gene. Trimming took off 0 bases at V and 9 bases at J, with 21 bases between the two ends. CDR3 length equals 18 residues. The CDR3 reads CASSQERRSGIVGSPLHF. CDR3 nucleotides: TGTGCCAGCAGCCAAGAAAGGCGTTCGGGGATCGTCGGTTCACCCCTCCACTTT.

V is TRBV27 and J is TRBJ2-3; 8 bases match TRBD2. J was trimmed by 3 bases and V by 1 base; bases with no gene match: 0. Germline values: CDR1 MNHEY, CDR2 SMNVEV (reference sequence). CDR3 length: 14 amino acids. The CDR3 region is CASSLLAGTDTQYF. The CDR3 DNA follows: TGTGCCAGCAGTTTATTAGCGGGAACAGATACGCAGTATTTT.

This chain joins TRBV19 and TRBJ2-2, with D possibly TRBD2 on 6 matching bases. V dropped 6 bases and J dropped 3 bases, with 14 bases sitting between them. The CDR3 has 15 amino acids. Germline CDR1 is LNHDA and CDR2 is SQIVND (reference sequence). The CDR3, as DNA: TGTGCCAGTAGAACGACTAGTGGCGACACCGGGGAGCTGTTTTTT. It specifies CASRTTSGDTGELFF. Full variable domain (rest looked up from reference TRBV19 and TRBJ2-2): DGGITQSPKYLFRKEGQNVTLSCEQNLNHDAMYWYRQDPGQGLRLIYYSQIVNDFQKGDIAEGYSVSREKKESFPLTVTSAQKNPTAFYLCASRTTSGDTGELFFGEGSRLTVL.

This chain joins TRBV7-2 and TRBJ2-1; 9 bases align to TRBD1. This CDR3 contains 14 residues. The V and J ends lost 5 bases and 9 bases, in that order; junction bases with no gene match: 8. Germline CDR1 reads SGHTA; CDR2 reads FQGNSA. As DNA, the CDR3 is TGTGCCAGCAGCCAGGGACAGGGAGAGGGTGAGCAGTTCTTC. It specifies CASSQGQGEGEQFF.

The gene calls are TRBV6-2 or TRBV6-3 and TRBJ1-5; D gene unclear. V shed 4 bases and J shed 5 bases, with 6 bases lying between them. This CDR3 is 12 amino acids long. The germline CDR1 and CDR2 sequences are MNHEY and SVGEGT. CDR3 in DNA: TGTGCCAGCAGTTCTCCAGATCAGCCCCAGCATTTT. Amino acid sequence: CASSSPDQPQHF.

The V and J genes are TRBV28 and TRBJ1-2, with unresolved D. The V end was cut by 7 bases, the J end by 0 bases, with 9 bases between. Germline assignment: CDR1 MDHEN and CDR2 SYDVKM. The CDR3 runs to 13 residues. As DNA, the CDR3 is TGTGCCAGCAAACAGCAAGCTAACTATGGCTACACCTTC. This codes for CASKQQANYGYTF.

This chain uses TRBV11-2 with TRBJ2-2; 8 nucleotides align to TRBD2. This CDR3 is 16 amino acids long. Trimming cost V 1 base and J 4 bases; bases outside gene matches: 5. Germline loops: CDR1 SGHAT, CDR2 FQNNGV. The CDR3 spells CASSLAAGAGTGELFF. DNA for the CDR3: TGTGCCAGCAGCTTAGCAGCGGGAGCGGGCACCGGGGAGCTGTTTTTT. Complete variable domain (other parts from reference TRBV11-2 and TRBJ2-2): EAGVAQSPRYKIIEKRQSVAFWCNPISGHATLYWYQQILGQGPKLLIQFQNNGVVDDSQLPKDRFSAERLKGVDSTLKIQPAKLEDSAVYLCASSLAAGAGTGELFFGEGSRLTVL.

This clone was counted between two and nine times. The rearrangement links TRBV28 to TRBJ2-3; D unresolved. With 3 bases removed from V and 8 bases from J, the gap between germline ends came to 6 bases. The CDR3 spans 11 residues. Germline loops: CDR1 MDHEN, CDR2 SYDVKM. The CDR3 here is CASSFLGTQYF. The CDR3 DNA sequence: TGTGCCAGCAGTTTTCTCGGTACGCAGTATTTT. Variable domain in full (rest from reference TRBV28 and TRBJ2-3): DVKVTQSSRYLVKRTGEKVFLECVQDMDHENMFWYRQDPGLGLRLIYFSYDVKMKEKGDIPEGYSVSREKKERFSLILESASTNQTSMYLCASSFLGTQYFGPGTRLTVL.

The chain combines TRBV28 with TRBJ1-2; perhaps TRBD1 as D (5 bases). The V and J ends lost 4 bases and 8 bases respectively, with 11 bases between them. This CDR3 contains 12 residues. The germline V gene encodes CDR1 MDHEN and CDR2 SYDVKM. The CDR3 is CASSYRSGGYTF. The CDR3 bases are TGTGCCAGCAGTTACCGCTCAGGGGGCTACACCTTC.

The chain links TRBV28 to TRBJ2-5; 10 nucleotides agree with TRBD1. Germline V gives CDR1 MDHEN, CDR2 SYDVKM. The trim removed 5 bases at V and 5 bases at J, leaving 8 bases unmatched. The CDR3 extends over 15 amino acids. CDR3 loop: CASSPRTGGGETQYF. In nucleotides, the CDR3 is TGTGCCAGCAGTCCTAGGACAGGGGGAGGCGAGACCCAGTACTTC.

The chain has TRBV28 and TRBJ1-2, with D perhaps matching TRBD1 (6 bases). CDR1 MDHEN and CDR2 SYDVKM come from the germline V gene. V lost 3 bases and J 6 bases, leaving 14 bases between the germline ends. The CDR3 is 14 residues long. This CDR3 reads CASSLAGAVNGYTF. The CDR3 DNA sequence: TGTGCCAGCAGTTTGGCAGGGGCAGTCAATGGCTACACCTTC.

The chain has TRBV28 and TRBJ1-2; 7 bases fit TRBD1. The CDR3 extends over 14 amino acids. Germline CDR1 MDHEN, CDR2 SYDVKM. V was clipped by 4 bases and J by 6 bases; unmatched bases: 8. CDR3 residues: CASSSSGQGDGYTF. The DNA for the CDR3 is TGTGCCAGCAGTTCCTCCGGGCAGGGGGATGGCTACACCTTC.

For the CDR3, the DNA is TGTGCCAGCAGCGTAGGGGCTAGCCCTAGCACAGATACGCAGTATTTT. Protein sequence: CASSVGASPSTDTQYF. This chain uses TRBV9 with TRBJ2-3; D possibly corresponds to TRBD2 (5 bases). The CDR3 sequence is 16 residues long. Trimming took off 0 bases at V and 0 bases at J, with 11 bases between the two ends. Germline V gene sequence: CDR1 SGDLS, CDR2 YYNGEE.

This clone was counted a few times. The V gene is TRBV2, the J gene TRBJ2-7; 8 positions agree with TRBD2. After removal of 6 bases from V and 0 bases from J, the junction contained 7 bases not matched to a gene. This CDR3 region has 15 residues. The germline V gene encodes CDR1 SNHLY and CDR2 FYNNEI. The CDR3 loop reads CASSLAGSSSYEQYF. The DNA of the CDR3 is TGTGCCAGCAGCTTAGCGGGGAGCAGCTCCTACGAGCAGTACTTC.

V is TRBV14 and J is TRBJ1-2; the D gene is possibly TRBD1 (5 bases). The V end was cut by 5 bases, the J end by 7 bases, with 11 bases between. This CDR3 spans 12 amino acids. The germline V gene encodes CDR1 SGHDN and CDR2 FVKESK. This CDR3 is CASSLGESGYTF. The DNA for the CDR3 is TGTGCCAGCAGCTTAGGGGAAAGTGGCTACACCTTC.

The rearrangement links TRBV6-1 to TRBJ1-6; no firm D call. There are 13 residues in the CDR3. Trimming removed 3 bases at V and 10 bases at J, with 10 bases between. Germline loops: CDR1 MNHNS, CDR2 SASEGT. This CDR3 reads CASSEEGGSPLHF. The CDR3 DNA reads TGTGCCAGCAGTGAGGAGGGTGGATCACCCCTCCACTTT.

The rearrangement links TRBV7-9 to TRBJ2-5; the match to TRBD1 covers 7 bases. CDR1 and CDR2 (germline): SEHNR, FQNEAQ (reference sequence). The J segment lost 2 bases and the V segment lost 6 bases, leaving 3 bases of the junction unmatched. This CDR3 comprises 13 residues. In nucleotides, the CDR3 is TGTGCCAGCAGGAAGGGACAGCAAGAGACCCAGTACTTC. Translating gives CASRKGQQETQYF.

The CDR3 nucleotides read TGTGCCAGCAGAGAGGACAGGGGTGGAGAAAAACTGTTTTTT. This translates into CASREDRGGEKLFF. The genes are TRBV28 and TRBJ1-4; 9 bases align to TRBD1. This CDR3 region has 14 residues. J was trimmed by 8 bases and V by 6 bases; bases with no gene match: 7. Germline V gene sequence: CDR1 MDHEN, CDR2 SYDVKM.

CDR3 bases: TGTGCCAGCAGTGGAGACAGGGGGCGGGACACCGGGGAGCTGTTTTTT. Its translation: CASSGDRGRDTGELFF. The gene calls are TRBV6-1 and TRBJ2-2; 10 bases fit TRBD1. The V gene end was trimmed by 4 bases and the J gene end by 3 bases; junction bases not matched to a gene: 5. The CDR3 has 16 amino acids. CDR1 is MNHNS and CDR2 is SASEGT in the germline V gene.

The V call is TRBV18, the J call TRBJ2-7, with D tentatively TRBD2 (6 bases). Germline V gene lookup returns CDR1 KGHSH and CDR2 LQKENI. CDR3 length: 18 residues. V gave up 0 bases and J gave up 0 bases, with 18 bases separating them. The CDR3 bases are TGTGCCAGCTCACCACCCGGGGGAGGCGACAGAAGCTCCTACGAGCAGTACTTC. It is translated as CASSPPGGGDRSSYEQYF.

The rearrangement uses TRBV27 and TRBJ2-2; TRBD2 agrees at 7 bases. Germline V lookup: CDR1 MNHEY, CDR2 SMNVEV (reference sequence). The V and J ends lost 7 bases and 7 bases, in that order; junction bases with no gene match: 12. There are 15 residues in the CDR3. The CDR3 region has the DNA TGTGCCAGCACCCCCGGGAGGACTCTCGGCGGGGAGCTGTTTTTT. It yields the protein CASTPGRTLGGELFF.

The chain carries TRBV13 and TRBJ1-1; D remains unclear. V was clipped by 1 base and J by 4 bases, with 16 bases between them. Per the germline V gene, CDR1 is PRHDT and CDR2 is FYEKMQ (reference sequence). There are 16 residues in the CDR3. The CDR3 reads CASSLDGRSLGTEAFF. CDR3 in DNA: TGTGCCAGCAGCTTAGACGGGAGGTCGCTCGGCACTGAAGCTTTCTTT.

This chain uses TRBV19 with TRBJ2-7; D may be TRBD1 (5 bases). CDR3 length equals 15 residues. Germline lookup yields CDR1 LNHDA and CDR2 SQIVND (reference sequence). The V gene lost 1 base and the J gene lost 0 bases, with 10 bases spanning the gap. CDR3 DNA: TGTGCCAGTAGTATAGTATCACAGGACTCCTACGAGCAGTACTTC. Amino acid sequence: CASSIVSQDSYEQYF.

The chain employs TRBV13 and TRBJ2-7; possibly TRBD2 for D (5 bases). The CDR3 is made up of 15 amino acids. From germline, CDR1 is PRHDT and CDR2 FYEKMQ (reference sequence). The V gene lost 5 bases and the J gene lost 1 base, with 15 bases spanning the gap. The DNA for the CDR3 is TGTGCCAGCAGCCCCGGACTCGGACGATCCTACGAGCAGTACTTC. It translates to CASSPGLGRSYEQYF.

V is TRBV7-9 and J is TRBJ1-2, with D perhaps matching TRBD1 (5 bases). Trimming took off 2 bases at V and 6 bases at J, with 13 bases between the two ends. There are 14 residues in the CDR3. Germline CDR1 reads SEHNR; CDR2 reads FQNEAQ (reference sequence). CDR3: CASSLPTVLDGYTF. DNA for the CDR3: TGTGCCAGCAGCTTACCGACAGTTTTAGATGGCTACACCTTC.

The V call is TRBV7-9, the J call TRBJ1-1, with 8 bases aligning to TRBD1. Germline CDR1 SEHNR, CDR2 FQNEAQ (reference sequence). V shed 6 bases, J shed 1 base, and the junction held 7 bases outside the gene matches. There are 15 residues in the CDR3. CDR3 amino acids: CASSLPTGANTEAFF. CDR3 sequence (DNA): TGTGCCAGCAGTCTCCCGACAGGGGCGAACACTGAAGCTTTCTTT.

The chain has TRBV28 and TRBJ1-4; 9 bases map to TRBD1. J was trimmed by 0 bases and V by 5 bases; bases with no gene match: 4. Germline V gives CDR1 MDHEN, CDR2 SYDVKM. The CDR3 totals 16 residues. CDR3 nucleotides: TGTGCCAGCAGTCGGGACAGGGCAGCAACTAATGAAAAACTGTTTTTT. This sequence encodes CASSRDRAATNEKLFF.

CDR3 loop: CASSSPGTSGSYEQFF. CDR3 DNA: TGTGCCAGCAGTAGCCCCGGGACTAGCGGGAGTTATGAGCAGTTCTTC. The rearrangement links TRBV6-6 to TRBJ2-1; 14 nucleotides line up with TRBD2. V lost 5 bases to trimming and J lost 8 bases; unmatched junction nucleotides: 8. Germline V gene sequence: CDR1 MNHNY, CDR2 SVGAGI (reference sequence). The CDR3 extends over 16 amino acids.

This chain joins TRBV19 and TRBJ1-1; D perhaps matches TRBD1 (6 bases). The CDR3 totals 13 residues. The V and J ends lost 6 bases and 1 base respectively, with 9 bases between them. Germline CDR1 LNHDA, CDR2 SQIVND (reference sequence). In DNA form, the CDR3 reads TGTGCCAGTAGGGACAGCAAGAACACTGAAGCTTTCTTT. This encodes CASRDSKNTEAFF.

The chain carries TRBV6-5 and TRBJ1-2, with D possibly TRBD1 on 5 matching bases. CDR3 length: 15 residues. CDR1 is MNHEY, CDR2 SVGAGI, per germline. Trimming removed 5 bases from V and 4 bases from J, with 17 bases in between. The CDR3 loop reads CASSIQQALTYGYTF. The CDR3 nucleotides read TGTGCCAGCAGTATCCAACAGGCGCTTACCTATGGCTACACCTTC.

The chain employs TRBV19 and TRBJ2-1; 8 bases map to TRBD2. Trimming cost V 1 base and J 5 bases; bases outside gene matches: 19. Looked up from germline, CDR1 is LNHDA and CDR2 is SQIVND (reference sequence). The CDR3 is 20 residues long. This CDR3 reads CASSIGERLGLASLNNEQFF. CDR3 nucleotides: TGTGCCAGTAGTATAGGAGAGAGATTAGGACTAGCCTCTTTAAACAATGAGCAGTTCTTC.